This passage covers 16 T cell receptor beta chains from one sample sequenced in a study of T cell repertoires in cytomegalovirus infection. From the reads, TCRdb called clonotypes with MiXCR, one entry per CDR3 protein. The sample carries approximately 260,000 distinct CDR3 sequences, 17% recorded once. Sequencing input: CD8+ T cells from PBMCs. Receptors originate from a human donor in good health (CMV status not recorded). Some clones in this sample may be carry-over from other donors' samples.

This clonotype was detected only a few times. V usage is TRBV7-8 and J usage is TRBJ2-5; tentative D call: TRBD2 (7 bases). Germline V CDR1 and CDR2: SGHVS, FQNEAQ. The CDR3 is 14 residues long. The germline V and J ends were trimmed by 3 bases and 4 bases, with 12 bases remaining between them. The CDR3: CASSFFAGAETQYF. The DNA for the CDR3 is TGTGCCAGCAGCTTTTTTGCGGGGGCAGAGACCCAGTACTTC.

This clonotype was found many times. The V gene is TRBV7-2, the J gene TRBJ2-5, with TRBD2 identical over 10 bases. The length of the CDR3 is 17 residues. The V gene end was trimmed by 5 bases and the J gene end by 6 bases; junction bases not matched to a gene: 15. From germline, CDR1 is SGHTA and CDR2 FQGNSA. The CDR3 loop is CASSQSSSGGPRKTQYF. The DNA of the CDR3 is TGTGCCAGCAGCCAGAGCTCTAGCGGGGGCCCGCGGAAGACCCAGTACTTC. Full variable domain (outside the CDR3, taken from reference TRBV7-2 and TRBJ2-5): GAGVSQSPSNKVTEKGKDVELRCDPISGHTALYWYRQSLGQGLEFLIYFQGNSAPDKSGLPSDRFSAERTGGSVSTLTIQRTQQEDSAVYLCASSQSSSGGPRKTQYFGPGTRLLVL.

This clonotype was found many times. V usage is TRBV12-3 or TRBV12-4 and J usage is TRBJ1-5, with no clear D. Trimming removed 1 base at V and 5 bases at J, with 9 bases between. The CDR3 is 14 amino acids. The CDR3 region has the DNA TGTGCCAGCAGTTTAGAAACGGGCTATCAGCCCCAGCATTTT. Translation: CASSLETGYQPQHF.

This clonotype is judged medium-sized (0.01 to 0.1%). J is TRBJ1-1 and V is TRBV7-8; D gene unclear. This CDR3 has 13 amino acids. Germline V gives CDR1 SGHVS, CDR2 FQNEAQ. V lost 1 base and J lost 3, with 6 bases in between. The chain's CDR3 is CASSLGTHTEAFF. CDR3 bases: TGTGCCAGCAGCTTAGGCACCCACACTGAAGCTTTCTTT. Full variable domain (missing parts from reference TRBV7-8 and TRBJ1-1): GAGVSQSPRYKVAKRGQDVALRCDPISGHVSLFWYQQALGQGPEFLTYFQNEAQLDKSGLPSDRFFAERPEGSVSTLKIQRTQQEDSAVYLCASSLGTHTEAFFGQGTRLTVV.

This clonotype was detected only a few times. The chain couples TRBV7-9 to TRBJ2-7; 9 nucleotides line up with TRBD1. Per germline, CDR1 SEHNR and CDR2 FQNEAQ (reference sequence). The V and J ends lost 5 bases and 7 bases, in that order; junction bases with no gene match: 12. The CDR3 totals 15 residues. This chain's CDR3 is CASSPPDRGIKEQYF. The CDR3 DNA reads TGTGCCAGCAGCCCACCGGACAGGGGAATAAAAGAGCAGTACTTC. Together with reference TRBV7-9 and TRBJ2-7, the CDR3 gives the full variable domain: DTGVSQNPRHKITKRGQNVTFRCDPISEHNRLYWYRQTLGQGPEFLTYFQNEAQLEKSRLLSDRFSAERPKGSFSTLEIQRTEQGDSAMYLCASSPPDRGIKEQYFGPGTRLTVT.

The rearrangement joins TRBV4-3 to TRBJ2-7; 9 nucleotides agree with TRBD1. The CDR3 sequence is 14 residues long. The V and J ends lost 4 bases and 2 bases, in that order; junction bases with no gene match: 3. From germline, CDR1 is LGHNA and CDR2 YSLEER. CDR3 nucleotide sequence: TGCGCCAGCAGCCCGGGACAGGGTACCTACGAGCAGTACTTC. The encoded protein is CASSPGQGTYEQYF.

This clonotype was recorded many times. This rearrangement joins TRBV11-2 to TRBJ1-5, with TRBD1 matching over 7 bases. Germline V gene lookup returns CDR1 SGHAT and CDR2 FQNNGV. The trim removed 5 bases at V and 6 bases at J, leaving 7 bases unmatched. This CDR3 region has 14 residues. The CDR3 DNA sequence: TGTGCCAGCAGCCAAGGGACAGAAGGTCAGCCCCAGCATTTT. Protein product: CASSQGTEGQPQHF.

This clonotype was observed many times. The chain recombines TRBV6-2 or TRBV6-3 with TRBJ2-7; D remains ambiguous. Between the trimmed V and J ends, which lost 1 base and 2 bases, there was a span of 12 bases. Germline V gene sequence: CDR1 MNHEY, CDR2 SVGEGT. CDR3 length: 15 residues. CDR3 sequence: CASSYFLGSTYEQYF. In DNA form, the CDR3 reads TGTGCCAGCAGTTACTTCCTCGGCAGCACCTACGAGCAGTACTTC.

This clonotype occurred a few times. CDR3 bases: TGTGCCAGCAGTCGCCGGGTACAGAGCTCCTACGAGCAGTACTTC. It translates to CASSRRVQSSYEQYF. This chain links TRBV6-2 or TRBV6-3 with TRBJ2-7, with D hard to call. V gave up 5 bases and J gave up 0 bases, with 14 bases separating them. The length of the CDR3 is 15 residues. Germline values: CDR1 MNHEY, CDR2 SVGEGT.

This clonotype has only a few counts. The rearrangement links TRBV4-2 to TRBJ1-1; D is perhaps TRBD1 (6 bases). Per the germline V gene, CDR1 is LGHNA and CDR2 is YNFKEQ. V was clipped by 0 bases and J by 1 base, with 12 bases between them. CDR3 size: 16 residues. The chain's CDR3 is CASSQDLSRGNTEAFF. CDR3 nucleotide sequence: TGTGCCAGCAGCCAAGATTTATCCAGGGGGAACACTGAAGCTTTCTTT.

In its sample, this clonotype was seen many times. This sequence joins TRBV7-2 and TRBJ1-4; D possibly corresponds to TRBD1 (6 bases). V was trimmed by 0 bases and J by 0 bases, leaving 20 bases between them. This CDR3 comprises 20 residues. Per the germline V gene, CDR1 is SGHTA and CDR2 is FQGNSA. In DNA form, the CDR3 reads TGTGCCAGCAGCTTAGCGAATCAGGGGATAGGACCTTCAACTAATGAAAAACTGTTTTTT. It specifies CASSLANQGIGPSTNEKLFF.

This clonotype was seen only a few times. This chain connects TRBV6-5 to TRBJ1-1; D possibly corresponds to TRBD1 (5 bases). The CDR3 has 14 residues. CDR1 is MNHEY, CDR2 SVGAGI, per germline. Trimming removed 2 bases from V and 1 base from J, with 8 bases in between. For the CDR3, the DNA is TGTGCCAGCAGTTACACAACAGGGAACACTGAAGCTTTCTTT. Translating gives CASSYTTGNTEAFF.

This clonotype was counted between two and nine times. V and J are TRBV5-6 and TRBJ1-1, with D unresolved. The germline V and J ends were trimmed by 4 bases and 3 bases, with 16 bases remaining between them. Germline CDR1 is SGHDT and CDR2 is YYEEEE. The length of the CDR3 is 15 residues. The CDR3 bases are TGTGCCAGCAGCCCGACGGGTTTCGGGGACACTGAAGCTTTCTTT. This translates into CASSPTGFGDTEAFF. The full variable domain, completed using reference TRBV5-6 and TRBJ1-1, is DAGVTQSPTHLIKTRGQQVTLRCSPKSGHDTVSWYQQALGQGPQFIFQYYEEEERQRGNFPDRFSGHQFPNYSSELNVNALLLGDSALYLCASSPTGFGDTEAFFGQGTRLTVV.

In this sample, this clonotype turned up a few times. V and J are TRBV6-1 and TRBJ1-6; possibly TRBD1 for D (5 bases). The CDR3 contains 16 residues. The germline V gene has CDR1 MNHNS and CDR2 SASEGT. V gave up 2 bases and J gave up 4 bases, with 12 bases separating them. CDR3 sequence: CASSEWGTSYNSPLHF. CDR3 DNA sequence: TGTGCCAGCAGTGAATGGGGGACTTCATATAATTCACCCCTCCACTTT.

In its sample, this clonotype was seen many times. The chain links TRBV7-8 to TRBJ1-1; a possible D gene is TRBD1 (6 bases). Trimming pared 5 bases from V and 0 bases from J, leaving 10 bases between. This CDR3 is 14 amino acids long. Germline CDR1 SGHVS, CDR2 FQNEAQ. CDR3 sequence: CASSPGAVNTEAFF. CDR3 sequence (DNA): TGTGCCAGCAGCCCGGGGGCGGTGAACACTGAAGCTTTCTTT.

There are a few counts of this clonotype. DNA for the CDR3: TGTGCCACCAGTGATGTACAGGGACTGGGGACCCAGTACTTC. Translation: CATSDVQGLGTQYF. The chain joins TRBV24-1 to TRBJ2-5; D might be TRBD1 or TRBD2, each matching 6 bases. Germline V gives CDR1 KGHDR, CDR2 SFDVKD. CDR3 length: 14 residues. The V gene lost 3 bases and the J gene lost 7 bases, with 14 bases spanning the gap.